The 13 T cell receptor beta chains in this list originate from one sample, sequenced in a study of blood T cell repertoires in COVID-19. The protocol was immunoSEQ multiplex PCR, while the TCRdb copy is restricted to in-frame clones and leaves out a portion. There are 150,000 to 250,000 clones in the sample; around 75% occur only once, and almost 6% lies in the top ten. Sequenced input: peripheral blood. These receptors were obtained from a woman between 35 and 50 years old with COVID-19, enrolled during active disease.

This clone was picked up a small number of times. This sequence joins TRBV16 and TRBJ1-1; D might be TRBD1 (5 bases). The V gene's germline CDR1 is KGHSY and CDR2 FQNENV. V was trimmed by 0 bases and J by 7 bases, leaving 12 bases between them. This CDR3 has 14 amino acids. As DNA, the CDR3 is TGTGCCAGCAGCCAATCGGAGGGGATGGATGAAGCTTTCTTT. It is translated as CASSQSEGMDEAFF.

The chain joins TRBV5-1 to TRBJ1-6; a possible D gene is TRBD1 (6 bases). Trimming took 7 bases from V and 6 from J, leaving 17 bases between them. CDR1 is SGHRS and CDR2 is YFSETQ in the germline V gene. The CDR3 is made up of 15 amino acids. The CDR3 is CASAGDTGINSPLHF. DNA for the CDR3: TGCGCCAGCGCGGGGGATACAGGGATTAATTCACCCCTCCACTTT.

The rearrangement joins TRBV5-1 to TRBJ2-7; 8 bases are shared with TRBD1. Trimming at V came to 7 bases and at J to 2 bases, leaving 8 bases not matched to a gene. This CDR3 region has 14 residues. Germline-derived CDR1 and CDR2 are SGHRS and YFSETQ. The DNA of the CDR3 is TGCGCCAGCTCAAACAGGGGGTCACCCTACGAGCAGTACTTC. It encodes CASSNRGSPYEQYF.

The chain couples TRBV6-5 to TRBJ1-1; possible D gene TRBD1, 6 bases. CDR1 is MNHEY and CDR2 is SVGAGI in the germline V gene. The CDR3 spans 13 residues. V lost 2 bases and J 6 bases, leaving 10 bases between the germline ends. CDR3 amino acids: CASSYDRLAEAFF. The CDR3 DNA reads TGTGCCAGCAGTTACGACAGGCTGGCTGAAGCTTTCTTT.

The chain carries TRBV6-6 and TRBJ2-7; D is undetermined. Trimming cost V 6 bases and J 0 bases, with 9 bases left between them. The CDR3 has 13 amino acids. Germline V gene data show CDR1 as MNHNY and CDR2 as SVGAGI (reference sequence). In DNA form, the CDR3 reads TGTGCCAGCAGCATGGGCCACTCCTACGAGCAGTACTTC. Its translation: CASSMGHSYEQYF.

In DNA form, the CDR3 reads TGTGCCAGCAGCCCCCGGACAGGGAGCTCCTACAATGAGCAGTTCTTC. Amino acid sequence: CASSPRTGSSYNEQFF. The chain joins TRBV7-6 to TRBJ2-1; 8 nucleotides match TRBD1. CDR3 size: 16 residues. CDR1 and CDR2 from the germline V gene are SGHVS and FNYEAQ. J lost 0 bases, V lost 5 bases, and 6 bases had no gene match.

V is TRBV18 and J is TRBJ1-2; 7 bases match TRBD1. Germline CDR1 reads KGHSH; CDR2 reads LQKENI. The CDR3 sequence is 13 residues long. The trim removed 6 bases at V and 8 bases at J, leaving 9 bases unmatched. CDR3 sequence (DNA): TGTGCCAGCTCCCTCGTAGACAGGGCCGGCTACACCTTC. Its translation: CASSLVDRAGYTF. Filled out from reference TRBV18 and TRBJ1-2, the complete variable domain reads NAGVMQNPRHLVRRRGQEARLRCSPMKGHSHVYWYRQLPEEGLKFMVYLQKENIIDESGMPKERFSAEFPKEGPSILRIQQVVRGDSAAYFCASSLVDRAGYTFGSGTRLTVV.

The chain joins TRBV5-4 to TRBJ1-1; D call uncertain. The length of the CDR3 is 16 residues. Trimming removed 2 bases from V and 1 base from J, with 15 bases in between. Per germline, CDR1 SGHNT and CDR2 YYREEE (reference sequence). In DNA, the CDR3 is TGTGCCAGCAGCTTCGCAGGAACGATCACGAACACTGAAGCTTTCTTT. It specifies CASSFAGTITNTEAFF.

The chain carries TRBV5-6 and TRBJ1-1; no firm D call. This CDR3 region has 11 residues. Per germline, CDR1 SGHDT and CDR2 YYEEEE. Trimming left V 4 bases short and J 8 bases short, with 9 bases between. The CDR3 sequence: CASSQESEAFF. The DNA for the CDR3 is TGTGCCAGCAGCCAAGAGTCCGAAGCTTTCTTT. The whole variable domain, filled in from reference TRBV5-6 and TRBJ1-1, reads DAGVTQSPTHLIKTRGQQVTLRCSPKSGHDTVSWYQQALGQGPQFIFQYYEEEERQRGNFPDRFSGHQFPNYSSELNVNALLLGDSALYLCASSQESEAFFGQGTRLTVV.

This rearrangement joins TRBV4-3 to TRBJ1-2; possible D gene TRBD1, 5 bases. Germline-derived CDR1 and CDR2 are LGHNA and YSLEER. V was cut by 6 bases and J by 0 bases, with 11 bases left in between. CDR3 size: 14 residues. The CDR3 nucleotides read TGCGCCAGCAGTGGAGGGGTCACTAACTATGGCTACACCTTC. It specifies CASSGGVTNYGYTF.

This chain joins TRBV27 and TRBJ1-6; D remains ambiguous. Germline CDR1 reads MNHEY; CDR2 reads SMNVEV (reference sequence). The V gene lost 3 bases and the J gene lost 5 bases, with 5 bases spanning the gap. The CDR3 is made up of 13 amino acids. The CDR3 sequence: CASSFVDNSPLHF. The CDR3 DNA sequence: TGTGCCAGCAGTTTCGTAGATAATTCACCCCTCCACTTT.

The V call is TRBV5-1, the J call TRBJ1-1; D remains ambiguous. The CDR3 extends over 14 amino acids. V shed 0 bases and J shed 2 bases, with 8 bases lying between them. Per the germline V gene, CDR1 is SGHRS and CDR2 is YFSETQ. Here the CDR3 DNA reads TGCGCCAGCAGCTTGGTCGGAGGCAACACTGAAGCTTTCTTT. It encodes CASSLVGGNTEAFF.

This clone turned up a few times. This chain joins TRBV30 and TRBJ1-2, with D perhaps matching TRBD1 (6 bases). The CDR3 loop spans 14 amino acids. Trimming took off 1 base at V and 3 bases at J, with 12 bases between the two ends. Germline CDR1 and CDR2: GTSNPN and SVGIG (reference sequence). The CDR3 loop reads CAWSARQGYYGYTF. In DNA, the CDR3 is TGTGCCTGGAGTGCCCGGCAGGGGTACTATGGCTACACCTTC.